This T cell receptor (beta chain) comes out of a study of cytomegalovirus exposure and HLA in healthy donors. Study-wide points: First-cohort TCR clusters tended to co-occur in the 95 to 150 validation repertoires, a later analysis found.

Of note for this clone: The antigen is undetermined.

CDR3 length: 15 amino acids. CDR1 is KGHSH and CDR2 is LQKENI in the germline V gene. The trim removed 3 bases at V and 3 bases at J, leaving 4 bases unmatched. Sequencing used immunoSEQ multiplex PCR; TCRdb keeps in-frame clones, though not all of them. The sample gives 150,000 to 200,000 clones, 80% to 90% of which show up once; around 1.3% is in the top ten. The chain has TRBV18 and TRBJ1-5; 8 positions match TRBD1. The source is a woman in her 30s in good health and CMV-seronegative. Input material: PBMCs. CDR3 sequence: CASSPGTGTNQPQHF. CDR3 DNA: TGTGCCAGCTCACCCGGGACAGGAACCAATCAGCCCCAGCATTTT.